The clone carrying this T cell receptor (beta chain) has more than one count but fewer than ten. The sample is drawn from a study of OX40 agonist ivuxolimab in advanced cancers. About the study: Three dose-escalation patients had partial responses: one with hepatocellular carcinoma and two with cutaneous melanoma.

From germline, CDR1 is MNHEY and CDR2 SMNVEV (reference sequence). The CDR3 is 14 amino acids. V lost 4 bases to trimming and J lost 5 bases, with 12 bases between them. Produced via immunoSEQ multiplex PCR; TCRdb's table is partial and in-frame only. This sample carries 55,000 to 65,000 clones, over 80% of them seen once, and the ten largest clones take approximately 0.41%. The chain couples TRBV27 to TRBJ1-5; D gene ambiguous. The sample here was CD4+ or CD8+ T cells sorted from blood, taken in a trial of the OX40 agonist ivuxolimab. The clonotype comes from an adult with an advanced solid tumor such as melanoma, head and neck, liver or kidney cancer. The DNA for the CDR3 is TGTGCCAGCAGTTCAGGCCAGTTAGATCAGCCCCAGCATTTT. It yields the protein CASSSGQLDQPQHF.